This entry features one T cell receptor (beta chain) sequence. Germline V gene lookup returns CDR1 MGHRA and CDR2 YSYEKL. V gave up 1 base and J gave up 7 bases, with 14 bases separating them. The length of the CDR3 is 15 residues. This entry comes from a study of blood T cell repertoires in COVID-19. Background on the study: Samples of COVID-19 (acute and convalescent) were obtained from the United States, Italy and Spain. T cells, B-cell-depleted T cells, or PBMCs supplied cDNA or gDNA.

Per the study methods: Counts of nucleated cells, estimated from reference gene primer amplification, were obtained. Only in-frame clones appear in the TCRdb table, and some are missing; sequencing was by immunoSEQ multiplex PCR. The V and J calls and clone size are taken from that table; D and trimming were inferred from the DNA. The sample has roughly 410,000 clones, around 87% seen once; the top ten hold 2% to 2.5%. Those enrolled in Seattle joined during active infection and were followed longitudinally afterward. The gene calls are TRBV4-1 and TRBJ1-5; weak D call: TRBD1 (5 bases). This TCR derives from a woman in her sixties with COVID-19, enrolled during active disease. Sequencing was performed on peripheral blood. The DNA of the CDR3 is TGCGCCAGCAGCCAAGGATGGGGGGGTTTCCAGCCCCAGCATTTT. Protein: CASSQGWGGFQPQHF.